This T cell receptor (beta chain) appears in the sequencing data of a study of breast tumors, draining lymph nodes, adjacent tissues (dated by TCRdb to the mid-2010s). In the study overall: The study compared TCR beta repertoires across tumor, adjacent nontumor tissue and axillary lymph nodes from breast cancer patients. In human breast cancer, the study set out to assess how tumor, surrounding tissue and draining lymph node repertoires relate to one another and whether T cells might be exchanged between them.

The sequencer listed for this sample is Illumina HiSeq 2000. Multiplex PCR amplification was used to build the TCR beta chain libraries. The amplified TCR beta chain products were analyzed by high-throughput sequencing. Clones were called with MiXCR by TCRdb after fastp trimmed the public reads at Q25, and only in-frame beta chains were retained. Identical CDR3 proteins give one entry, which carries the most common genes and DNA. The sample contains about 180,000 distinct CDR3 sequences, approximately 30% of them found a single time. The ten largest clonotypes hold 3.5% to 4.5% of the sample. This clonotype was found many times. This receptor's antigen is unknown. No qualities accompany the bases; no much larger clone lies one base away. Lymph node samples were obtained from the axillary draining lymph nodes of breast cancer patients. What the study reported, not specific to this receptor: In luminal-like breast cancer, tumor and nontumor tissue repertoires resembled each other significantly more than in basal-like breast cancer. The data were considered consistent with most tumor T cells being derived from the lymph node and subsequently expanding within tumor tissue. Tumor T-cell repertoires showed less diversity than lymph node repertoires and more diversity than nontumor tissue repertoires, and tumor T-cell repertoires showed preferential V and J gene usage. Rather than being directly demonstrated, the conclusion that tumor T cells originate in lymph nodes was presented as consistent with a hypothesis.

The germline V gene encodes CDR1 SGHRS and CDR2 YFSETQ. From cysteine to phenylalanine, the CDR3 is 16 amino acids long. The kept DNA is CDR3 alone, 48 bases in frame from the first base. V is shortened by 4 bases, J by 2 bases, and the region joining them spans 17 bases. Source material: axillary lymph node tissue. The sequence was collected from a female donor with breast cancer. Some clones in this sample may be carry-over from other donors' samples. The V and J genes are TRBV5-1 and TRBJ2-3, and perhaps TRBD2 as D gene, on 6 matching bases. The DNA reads TGCGCCAGCAGCGGGGGAGCGGGCGCCAACACAGATACGCAGTATTTT. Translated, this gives CASSGGAGANTDTQYF.